A selection of T cell receptor beta chains follows, all from one sample in a study of cytomegalovirus exposure and HLA in healthy donors. Using immunoSEQ multiplex PCR, the repertoire was profiled, and TCRdb retains in-frame clones only, with some absent. This table has 80,000 to 100,000 clones, 87% appearing once. Sequences were obtained from PBMCs. All receptors come from a woman in her twenties or thirties in good health and CMV-seronegative. The CDR3 runs from the conserved cysteine through the conserved F or W. Fields, in order: V gene, J gene, clone size, D gene, CDR3 protein, CDR3 DNA. D genes are given only for firm matches. Only part of the rows carry a size: once, few, many, or a class if the clone is expanded.

v_call: TRBV2; j_call: TRBJ2-2; clone_size: once; d_call: TRBD2; cdr3_aa: CASSELAGPYTGELFF; cdr3_nt: TGTGCCAGCAGTGAACTAGCGGGCCCTTACACCGGGGAGCTGTTTTTT
v_call: TRBV28; j_call: TRBJ1-5; clone_size: few; d_call: .; cdr3_aa: CASSPGDVGNQPQHF; cdr3_nt: TGTGCCAGCAGCCCAGGGGACGTAGGCAATCAGCCCCAGCATTTT
v_call: TRBV7-6; j_call: TRBJ2-1; clone_size: .; d_call: TRBD1; cdr3_aa: CASSLVGQGYNEQFF; cdr3_nt: TGTGCCAGCAGCTTAGTGGGACAGGGTTACAATGAGCAGTTCTTC
v_call: TRBV7-8; j_call: TRBJ1-2; clone_size: .; d_call: TRBD1; cdr3_aa: CASSLLGTAGYGYTF; cdr3_nt: TGTGCCAGCAGCTTGCTAGGGACAGCGGGCTATGGCTACACCTTC
v_call: TRBV2; j_call: TRBJ2-5; clone_size: .; d_call: .; cdr3_aa: CASSELSVETQYF; cdr3_nt: TGTGCCAGCAGTGAGTTGAGCGTAGAGACCCAGTACTTC
v_call: TRBV5-1; j_call: TRBJ1-6; clone_size: few; d_call: TRBD1; cdr3_aa: CASSTDRGNSPLHF; cdr3_nt: TGCGCCAGCAGCACCGACAGGGGGAATTCACCCCTCCACTTT
v_call: TRBV27; j_call: TRBJ2-1; clone_size: .; d_call: TRBD2; cdr3_aa: CASSLRLATPYNEQFF; cdr3_nt: TGTGCCAGCAGTCTGAGACTAGCGACCCCCTACAATGAGCAGTTCTTC
v_call: TRBV27; j_call: TRBJ2-1; clone_size: once; d_call: TRBD1; cdr3_aa: CASIGPGQGAYNEQFF; cdr3_nt: TGTGCCAGCATTGGCCCGGGACAGGGGGCCTACAATGAGCAGTTCTTC
v_call: TRBV28; j_call: TRBJ2-7; clone_size: once; d_call: .; cdr3_aa: CASSPVGSRSWPYEQYF; cdr3_nt: TGTGCCAGCAGCCCAGTGGGTTCGCGGAGTTGGCCCTACGAGCAGTACTTC
v_call: TRBV4-2; j_call: TRBJ1-2; clone_size: once; d_call: .; cdr3_aa: CASSQERALGGYTF; cdr3_nt: TGTGCCAGCAGCCAAGAGCGGGCCTTGGGGGGCTACACCTTC
v_call: TRBV2; j_call: TRBJ1-1; clone_size: .; d_call: .; cdr3_aa: CASTNSPSLMNTEAFF; cdr3_nt: TGTGCCAGTACAAACAGTCCCTCTTTAATGAACACTGAAGCTTTCTTT
v_call: TRBV4-1; j_call: TRBJ2-7; clone_size: .; d_call: TRBD2; cdr3_aa: CASSQPDPGLAGYEQYF; cdr3_nt: TGCGCCAGCAGCCAGCCAGACCCGGGACTAGCGGGTTACGAGCAGTACTTC
v_call: TRBV7-9; j_call: TRBJ2-7; clone_size: few; d_call: .; cdr3_aa: CASRDSLSEQYF; cdr3_nt: TGTGCCAGCAGGGACAGCCTATCCGAGCAGTACTTC
v_call: TRBV29-1; j_call: TRBJ1-5; clone_size: .; d_call: .; cdr3_aa: CSVSLGGPGGQPQHF; cdr3_nt: TGCAGCGTGAGCTTGGGGGGGCCGGGAGGACAGCCCCAGCATTTT
v_call: TRBV4-1; j_call: TRBJ2-1; clone_size: .; d_call: .; cdr3_aa: CASSQLQNSYEQFF; cdr3_nt: TGCGCCAGCAGCCAACTTCAGAATTCCTATGAGCAGTTCTTC
v_call: TRBV9; j_call: TRBJ1-1; clone_size: .; d_call: TRBD1; cdr3_aa: CASSARQGVNTEAFF; cdr3_nt: TGTGCCAGCAGCGCCCGACAGGGCGTAAACACTGAAGCTTTCTTT
v_call: TRBV5-1; j_call: TRBJ2-2; clone_size: .; d_call: TRBD1; cdr3_aa: CASRTGVLKNTGELFF; cdr3_nt: TGCGCCAGCCGGACAGGGGTCCTTAAGAACACCGGGGAGCTGTTTTTT
v_call: TRBV2; j_call: TRBJ1-3; clone_size: once; d_call: TRBD1; cdr3_aa: CASKQGAGNTIYF; cdr3_nt: TGTGCCTCAAAACAGGGGGCTGGAAACACCATATATTTT
v_call: TRBV5-1; j_call: TRBJ2-2; clone_size: .; d_call: .; cdr3_aa: CASSLGQVGAGELFF; cdr3_nt: TGCGCCAGCAGCTTGGGACAGGTGGGGGCCGGGGAGCTGTTTTTT
v_call: TRBV7-6; j_call: TRBJ2-3; clone_size: .; d_call: .; cdr3_aa: CASSPWRPDTQYF; cdr3_nt: TGTGCCAGCAGCCCATGGCGGCCAGATACGCAGTATTTT
v_call: TRBV10-3; j_call: TRBJ2-1; clone_size: .; d_call: .; cdr3_aa: CAISLANNEQFF; cdr3_nt: TGTGCCATCAGTCTGGCCAACAATGAGCAGTTCTTC
v_call: TRBV10-3; j_call: TRBJ1-1; clone_size: .; d_call: TRBD1; cdr3_aa: CAISEHGQGATKAFF; cdr3_nt: TGTGCCATCAGTGAGCATGGACAGGGGGCAACGAAGGCTTTCTTT
v_call: TRBV29-1; j_call: TRBJ2-5; clone_size: few; d_call: TRBD1; cdr3_aa: CSGGQLETQYF; cdr3_nt: TGCAGCGGGGGACAGCTAGAGACCCAGTACTTC
v_call: TRBV2; j_call: TRBJ2-2; clone_size: .; d_call: TRBD1; cdr3_aa: CASSARGQGANTGELFF; cdr3_nt: TGTGCCAGCAGTGCCAGGGGACAGGGGGCCAACACCGGGGAGCTGTTTTTT
v_call: TRBV28; j_call: TRBJ2-5; clone_size: .; d_call: TRBD1; cdr3_aa: CASRSGTAKETQYF; cdr3_nt: TGTGCCAGCAGATCGGGGACAGCTAAAGAGACCCAGTACTTC
v_call: TRBV13; j_call: TRBJ2-1; clone_size: .; d_call: TRBD2; cdr3_aa: CASSITGTSAHNEQFF; cdr3_nt: TGTGCCAGCAGTATAACGGGGACTAGCGCTCACAATGAGCAGTTCTTC
v_call: TRBV4-3; j_call: TRBJ1-2; clone_size: once; d_call: .; cdr3_aa: CASSQDAGRGYTF; cdr3_nt: TGCGCCAGCAGCCAAGATGCGGGGCGGGGGTACACCTTC